This T cell receptor beta chain was documented in a study of cytotoxic CD8 clonotypes in ibrutinib-treated CLL. Whole-study context: Complete response was seen in 2 patients and partial in roughly 25; around twelve progressed and roughly 15 stayed remitted after a median around 6 years. Once treatment had gone on for a median of 12 months, range 6 to 36, response samples were drawn. Study-level points and caveats: The clonality went up when patients responded to ibrutinib and dropped back toward baseline at progression. Few clonotypes were public, and these shrank or held steady under treatment.

Regarding this clone: Its antigen is still unknown.

Generated by immunoSEQ multiplex PCR, the TCRdb table keeps only in-frame clones and is missing some. The sample shows hundreds of thousands of clones, under 75% of them seen only once. CDR1 is KGHSH and CDR2 is LQKENI in the germline V gene. With 6 bases removed from V and 7 bases from J, the gap between germline ends came to 13 bases. This CDR3 region has 13 residues. V and J are TRBV18 and TRBJ2-4; TRBD2 might be the D (7 bases). This material consisted of PBMCs, taken after 24 months of ibrutinib treatment. The receptor was isolated from a human donor with chronic lymphocytic leukemia. CDR3 in amino acids: CASSSEGGNIQYF. DNA of the CDR3: TGTGCCAGCTCCTCGGAGGGGGGGAACATTCAGTACTTC.